The 5 T cell receptor beta chains reported below all come from one sample, sequenced in a study of blood T cell repertoires in COVID-19. Only in-frame clones appear in the TCRdb table, and some are missing; sequencing was by immunoSEQ multiplex PCR. The repertoire holds about 200,000 clones, with about 90% as singletons. Material: peripheral blood. Receptors were obtained from a man in his late teens or twenties with active or convalescent COVID-19.

The J gene is TRBJ1-2, the V gene TRBV7-9; no reliable D call. This CDR3 region has 15 residues. V was cut by 1 base and J by 0 bases, with 9 bases left in between. Germline V gene sequence: CDR1 SEHNR, CDR2 FQNEAQ (reference sequence). The DNA for the CDR3 is TGTGCCAGCAGCTTAGGTCCGTTAGCTAACTATGGCTACACCTTC. Translation: CASSLGPLANYGYTF.

This sequence joins TRBV4-2 and TRBJ2-7, with D possibly matching TRBD2 (6 bases). The CDR3 is 16 amino acids. Germline values: CDR1 LGHNA, CDR2 YNFKEQ. Trimming pared 0 bases from V and 3 bases from J, leaving 15 bases between. This CDR3 is CASSQEIADTLYEQYF. The CDR3 coding sequence is TGTGCCAGCAGCCAAGAAATAGCGGACACCCTCTACGAGCAGTACTTC.

The chain is built from TRBV15 and TRBJ1-2; TRBD1 aligns across 11 bases. Germline loops: CDR1 LNHNV, CDR2 YYDKDF (reference sequence). This CDR3 region has 15 residues. V gave up 5 bases and J gave up 5 bases; unmatched junction bases: 7. The CDR3 bases are TGTGCCACCAGCGTAGGACAGGGGGCCCCATATGGCTACACCTTC. Translated: CATSVGQGAPYGYTF.

The genes are TRBV6-5 and TRBJ1-1, with D possibly being TRBD1 (6 bases). Per the germline V gene, CDR1 is MNHEY and CDR2 is SVGAGI. CDR3 length equals 13 residues. Trimming shortened V by 6 bases and J by 1 base, and 9 bases separated the two germline ends. This CDR3 reads CASRRGGNTEAFF. The DNA of the CDR3 is TGTGCCAGCAGAAGGGGGGGGAACACTGAAGCTTTCTTT.

The V gene is TRBV5-1, the J gene TRBJ1-6; tentative D call: TRBD1 (5 bases). The V and J ends lost 1 base and 7 bases respectively, with 12 bases between them. CDR3 size: 15 residues. Germline V lookup: CDR1 SGHRS, CDR2 YFSETQ. The CDR3 loop is CASSLSRGGNSPLHF. The CDR3 DNA reads TGCGCCAGCAGCTTGAGTAGGGGTGGGAATTCACCCCTCCACTTT.